The 14 T cell receptor beta chains given below trace back to one sample, sequenced in a study of T cells in Graves' hyperthyroidism and ophthalmopathy. Authors of the study amplified TCR beta CDR3 regions from RNA transcripts. The study used the HTBI primer set for a first-round RT-PCR of the TCR CDR3. TCRdb reprocessed the multiplex PCR reads with MiXCR, giving one entry per CDR3 protein. The sample holds approximately 710,000 distinct CDR3 sequences, around a sixth seen once. Specimen: blood. The receptors originated from a man aged 45-65 years with Graves' hyperthyroidism.

This clonotype was seen only a few times. V is TRBV30 and J is TRBJ2-7; tentative D call: TRBD2 (6 bases). Germline V CDR1 and CDR2: GTSNPN, SVGIG (reference sequence). CDR3 size: 14 residues. Trimming took 4 bases from V and 0 from J, leaving 13 bases between them. CDR3 residues: CAWIHPGSSYEQYF. CDR3 coding DNA: TGTGCCTGGATTCACCCCGGGAGCTCCTACGAGCAGTACTTC.

Ten or more counts support this clonotype. The V call is TRBV28, the J call TRBJ2-1; D not certain. Per the germline V gene, CDR1 is MDHEN and CDR2 is SYDVKM. The ends were cut back, 1 base at V and 5 bases at J, with 12 bases in the middle. This CDR3 contains 15 residues. The CDR3 sequence: CASSLYDASHNEQFF. CDR3 bases: TGTGCCAGCAGTTTATATGATGCTAGTCACAATGAGCAGTTCTTC.

A few counts support this clonotype. This chain uses TRBV12-3 or TRBV12-4 with TRBJ1-5; D perhaps matches TRBD1 (5 bases). The CDR3 is 13 amino acids. Trimming left V 7 bases short and J 2 bases short, with 9 bases between. CDR3 sequence reads: CASTTGGNQPQHF. In DNA form, the CDR3 reads TGTGCCAGCACCACGGGGGGCAATCAGCCCCAGCATTTT.

Here the CDR3 reads CSARERGAYEQYF. DNA for the CDR3: TGCAGTGCTAGAGAGCGGGGAGCCTACGAGCAGTACTTC. This chain uses TRBV20-1 with TRBJ2-7, with D perhaps matching TRBD2 (6 bases). With 0 bases removed from V and 2 bases from J, the gap between germline ends came to 8 bases. The germline CDR1 and CDR2 sequences are DFQATT and SNEGSKA (reference sequence). The CDR3 is 13 residues long.

The sample holds many counts of this clonotype. This chain uses TRBV20-1 with TRBJ2-5; no firm D call. The CDR3 has 10 residues. V shed 4 bases and J shed 4 bases, with 4 bases lying between them. CDR1 is DFQATT and CDR2 is SNEGSKA in the germline V gene (reference sequence). The CDR3 region is CSAMSETQYF. The CDR3 DNA reads as TGCAGTGCTATGTCAGAGACCCAGTACTTC.

Ten or more counts support this clonotype. This rearrangement joins TRBV18 to TRBJ2-1; D may correspond to TRBD1 or TRBD2 (5 bases each). V was cut by 6 bases and J by 7 bases, with 16 bases left in between. This CDR3 region has 14 residues. CDR1 and CDR2 (germline): KGHSH, LQKENI. The CDR3 bases are TGTGCCAGCTCCCCGACGCAGGGAGAAAATGAGCAGTTCTTC. Its protein product is CASSPTQGENEQFF.

The chain carries TRBV3-1 and TRBJ2-7; D may be TRBD1 or TRBD2 (5 bases each). CDR1 and CDR2 (germline): LGHDT, YNNKEL (reference sequence). The CDR3 has 14 residues. V was shortened by 2 bases and J by 4 bases, with 12 bases between the two germline ends. The CDR3 loop reads CASSQYGDHYEQYF. Here the CDR3 DNA reads TGTGCCAGCAGCCAATACGGGGACCATTACGAGCAGTACTTC.

At least ten counts were recorded for this clonotype. The rearrangement links TRBV20-1 to TRBJ2-7, with D tentatively TRBD2 (6 bases). The germline V gene has CDR1 DFQATT and CDR2 SNEGSKA (reference sequence). The CDR3 extends over 15 amino acids. V lost 6 bases to trimming and J lost 1 base, with 19 bases between them. In nucleotides, the CDR3 is TGCAGTGCCCCCCTCTCGGGGGTAGCGTCCTACGAGCAGTACTTC. Protein: CSAPLSGVASYEQYF.

The chain is built from TRBV28 and TRBJ2-7, with D unclear. Germline V gene lookup returns CDR1 MDHEN and CDR2 SYDVKM. The CDR3 is made up of 14 amino acids. The V end lost 2 bases, the J end lost 2 bases, and 10 bases lay between the germline ends. The CDR3 DNA reads as TGTGCCAGCAGTTTAAGGCAGGATACCTACGAGCAGTACTTC. Its protein is CASSLRQDTYEQYF.

This clonotype was observed many times. This chain uses TRBV28 with TRBJ1-3; the D is unclear. CDR3 length equals 12 residues. The V and J ends lost 5 bases and 3 bases respectively, with 5 bases between them. Germline CDR1 reads MDHEN; CDR2 reads SYDVKM. This CDR3 reads CASSIHGNTIYF. The CDR3 nucleotides are TGTGCCAGCAGTATACATGGAAACACCATATATTTT.

This clonotype has a count of ten or more. V and J are TRBV6-2 or TRBV6-3 and TRBJ2-1, with 7 bases that match TRBD1. V gave up 6 bases and J gave up 2 bases; unmatched junction bases: 7. This CDR3 contains 15 residues. From germline, CDR1 is MNHEY and CDR2 SVGEGT. CDR3 DNA sequence: TGTGCCAGCAGAACTGACAGGGTCGCCTACAATGAGCAGTTCTTC. This gives the protein CASRTDRVAYNEQFF.

With respect to this clonotype: A read error is possible here, since a much larger clone lies one base away. The conserved final phenylalanine or tryptophan is absent from the CDR3, which likely points to a read error. The chain couples TRBV2 to TRBJ1-3; 7 positions agree with TRBD1. This CDR3 has 16 residues. J gave up 2 bases and V 0 bases, and 4 bases lay outside the gene matches. CDR1 SNHLY and CDR2 FYNNEI come from the germline V gene. This CDR3 reads CASSEAGTEAGNTIYL. The DNA of the CDR3 is TGTGCCAGCAGTGAAGCGGGGACAGAGGCTGGAAACACCATATATCTT.

This clonotype appeared a few times. This chain uses TRBV5-6 with TRBJ2-5; 8 bases align to TRBD1. With V trimmed by 3 bases and J by 5 bases, 6 bases remained unmatched. This CDR3 is 14 amino acids long. The germline gives CDR1 SGHDT, CDR2 YYEEEE. The CDR3 sequence is CASSWDRLQETQYF. The CDR3 bases are TGTGCCAGCAGCTGGGACAGGTTACAGGAGACCCAGTACTTC.

This clonotype was seen only a few times. The chain has TRBV4-1 and TRBJ2-7, with 9 bases identical to TRBD2. With 1 base clipped from V and 1 base from J, the junction kept 11 bases outside the gene matches. Germline loops: CDR1 MGHRA, CDR2 YSYEKL. The length of the CDR3 is 18 residues. The CDR3 reads CASSQAGPKTSGSYEQYF. CDR3 DNA: TGCGCCAGCAGCCAAGCTGGCCCAAAGACTAGCGGATCCTACGAGCAGTACTTC.